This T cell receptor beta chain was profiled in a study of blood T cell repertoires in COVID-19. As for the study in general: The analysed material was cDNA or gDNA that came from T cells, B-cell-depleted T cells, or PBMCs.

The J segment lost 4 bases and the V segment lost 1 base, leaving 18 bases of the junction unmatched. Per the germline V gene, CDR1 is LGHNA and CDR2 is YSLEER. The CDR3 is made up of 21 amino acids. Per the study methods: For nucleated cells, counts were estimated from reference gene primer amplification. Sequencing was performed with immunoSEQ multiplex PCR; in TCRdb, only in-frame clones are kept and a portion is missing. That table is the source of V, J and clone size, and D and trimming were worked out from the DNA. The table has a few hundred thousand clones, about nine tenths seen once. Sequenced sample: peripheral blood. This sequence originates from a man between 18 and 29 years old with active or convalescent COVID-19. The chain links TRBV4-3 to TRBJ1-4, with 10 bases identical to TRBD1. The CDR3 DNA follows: TGCGCCAGCAGCCAAGTGAGAGCTTATATTGGACAGGGGGTCGGTAATGAAAAACTGTTTTTT. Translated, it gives CASSQVRAYIGQGVGNEKLFF.